This entry lists 23 T cell receptor beta chains sequenced from one sample in a study of early stage breast cancer tumors. The table came from immunoSEQ multiplex PCR; TCRdb's copy has only in-frame clones and leaves some out. The table shows more than 8,500 clones, with about four fifths occurring only once. The sequenced material came from normal breast tissue next to the tumor. Source of these receptors: a person aged 40 to 49 with breast cancer.

The chain recombines TRBV11-2 with TRBJ1-2, with D unclear. V lost 0 bases, J lost 6 bases, and 5 bases lay in between. Germline loops: CDR1 SGHAT, CDR2 FQNNGV. The CDR3 is made up of 12 amino acids. CDR3 sequence (DNA): TGTGCCAGCAGCTTAGATCAGGATGGCTACACCTTC. Its translation is CASSLDQDGYTF.

The gene calls are TRBV6-1 and TRBJ2-3; maybe TRBD2 (5 bases). Trimming pared 6 bases from V and 6 bases from J, leaving 13 bases between. The CDR3 runs 13 residues. Germline lookup yields CDR1 MNHNS and CDR2 SASEGT. The CDR3 sequence: CASRLAAVDTQYF. DNA for the CDR3: TGTGCCAGCAGGTTGGCAGCGGTGGATACGCAGTATTTT.

The chain joins TRBV7-9 to TRBJ2-3; D may be TRBD2 (6 bases). Germline V gene data show CDR1 as SEHNR and CDR2 as FQNEAQ (reference sequence). V lost 5 bases to trimming and J lost 4 bases, with 28 bases between them. The CDR3 consists of 19 residues. CDR3 residues: CASSRRGVWRDTSADTQYF. The CDR3 DNA sequence: TGTGCCAGCAGCAGAAGAGGTGTCTGGCGGGATACTTCGGCAGATACGCAGTATTTT.

The V call is TRBV27, the J call TRBJ2-2; D may be TRBD1 or TRBD2 (6 bases each). CDR3 length: 15 residues. V was shortened by 3 bases and J by 6 bases, with 14 bases between the two germline ends. Germline CDR1 MNHEY, CDR2 SMNVEV (reference sequence). CDR3 in amino acids: CASSFGGTRPGELFF. CDR3 in DNA: TGTGCCAGCAGTTTTGGGGGGACACGGCCCGGGGAGCTGTTTTTT.

The V gene is TRBV29-1, the J gene TRBJ2-2; 7 positions agree with TRBD2. Per germline, CDR1 SQVTM and CDR2 ANQGSEA. The V segment lost 0 bases and the J segment 5 bases; nucleotides outside the gene matches: 3. The length of the CDR3 is 14 residues. DNA for the CDR3: TGCAGCGTTGAAGATGGGGAGGGAACCGGGGAGCTGTTTTTT. Amino acids: CSVEDGEGTGELFF.

V is TRBV5-1 and J is TRBJ1-3, with 11 bases that match TRBD1. The CDR3 is 15 amino acids. Unmatched junction bases numbered 2, after V lost 4 bases and J lost 2 bases. Germline V gene data show CDR1 as SGHRS and CDR2 as YFSETQ. CDR3 loop: CASSVGQGAGNTIYF. The CDR3 DNA reads TGCGCCAGCAGCGTGGGACAGGGGGCTGGAAACACCATATATTTT.

This chain links TRBV10-2 with TRBJ1-4; D is unclear. V was trimmed by 2 bases and J by 0 bases, leaving 4 bases between them. The CDR3 is made up of 14 amino acids. CDR1 and CDR2 (germline): WSHSY, SAAADI. As DNA, the CDR3 is TGCGCCAGCAGTGAGGTTGCAACTAATGAAAAACTGTTTTTT. This codes for CASSEVATNEKLFF.

The CDR3 protein is CSVEEQGESNQETQYF. CDR3 DNA sequence: TGCAGCGTTGAAGAGCAGGGAGAATCCAACCAAGAGACCCAGTACTTC. The rearrangement links TRBV29-1 to TRBJ2-5; D tentatively reads TRBD1 or TRBD2 (5 bases each). CDR3 length: 16 amino acids. Germline CDR1 is SQVTM and CDR2 is ANQGSEA. The V end lost 0 bases, the J end lost 0 bases, and 14 bases lay between the germline ends.

The rearrangement joins TRBV7-2 to TRBJ2-7; weak D call: TRBD1 (7 bases). The germline V gene has CDR1 SGHTA and CDR2 FQGNSA. This CDR3 is built from 15 residues. Deletions cut 6 bases from V and 6 bases from J, with 21 bases between. Written as DNA, the CDR3 is TGTGCCAGCAGTCGCGTAGGTGCAGGGGGGCGCGAGCAGTACTTC. As protein: CASSRVGAGGREQYF.

V usage is TRBV13 and J usage is TRBJ2-4; D call uncertain. The ends were cut back, 2 bases at V and 0 bases at J, with 17 bases in the middle. CDR1 is PRHDT and CDR2 is FYEKMQ in the germline V gene (reference sequence). There are 18 residues in the CDR3. The chain's CDR3 is CASSLSFGFGVAKNIQYF. CDR3 in DNA: TGTGCCAGCAGCTTATCGTTTGGGTTCGGAGTAGCCAAAAACATTCAGTACTTC.

This clone was counted a few times. CDR3 amino acids: CAWSQGGLSGYTF. Here the CDR3 DNA reads TGTGCCTGGAGTCAGGGGGGGTTGAGTGGCTACACCTTC. The chain has TRBV30 and TRBJ1-2; TRBD1 matches 7 bases. Germline V CDR1 and CDR2: GTSNPN, SVGIG (reference sequence). V shed 2 bases, J shed 7 bases, and the junction held 7 bases outside the gene matches. The CDR3 runs to 13 residues.

V usage is TRBV11-2 and J usage is TRBJ2-5; 7 bases agree with TRBD2. The CDR3 has 15 residues. V was clipped by 2 bases and J by 2 bases; unmatched bases: 5. Germline lookup yields CDR1 SGHAT and CDR2 FQNNGV. The CDR3 DNA is TGTGCCAGCAGCTTACCCACGGGAGGACAAGAGACCCAGTACTTC. Protein product: CASSLPTGGQETQYF.

V usage is TRBV5-1 and J usage is TRBJ2-3; D unclear. V was pared by 4 bases and J by 0 bases, with 15 bases between. CDR1 and CDR2 (germline): SGHRS, YFSETQ. This CDR3 region has 16 residues. As DNA, the CDR3 is TGCGCCAGCAGCCCCGGTGGGTTTTCTAGCACAGATACGCAGTATTTT. Translated: CASSPGGFSSTDTQYF.

The J gene is TRBJ2-5, the V gene TRBV13; D remains ambiguous. The CDR3 sequence is 11 residues long. The germline V gene encodes CDR1 PRHDT and CDR2 FYEKMQ (reference sequence). V was pared by 4 bases and J by 7 bases, with 7 bases between. The CDR3 DNA is TGTGCCAGCAGCTCGGCCGGGACCCAGTACTTC. Its translation is CASSSAGTQYF. Full variable domain (rest looked up from reference TRBV13 and TRBJ2-5): AAGVIQSPRHLIKEKRETATLKCYPIPRHDTVYWYQQGPGQDPQFLISFYEKMQSDKGSIPDRFSAQQFSDYHSELNMSSLELGDSALYFCASSSAGTQYFGPGTRLLVL.

This sequence joins TRBV21-1 and TRBJ2-2. TRBV21-1 is reported as a pseudogene. This CDR3 spans 13 amino acids. The CDR3 region is CASPARATGELFF. The CDR3 DNA reads TGTGCCAGCCCGGCCCGGGCGACCGGGGAGCTGTTTTTT.

The J gene is TRBJ2-7, the V gene TRBV15; a weak D match, TRBD1 (5 bases). Germline assignment: CDR1 LNHNV and CDR2 YYDKDF (reference sequence). V lost 3 bases and J lost 3, with 12 bases in between. This CDR3 is 14 amino acids long. The CDR3 region is CATSSLGVNYEQYF. In nucleotides, the CDR3 is TGTGCCACCAGCAGTTTAGGGGTGAACTACGAGCAGTACTTC. The full variable domain, its missing parts supplied by reference TRBV15 and TRBJ2-7, is DAMVIQNPRYQVTQFGKPVTLSCSQTLNHNVMYWYQQKSSQAPKLLFHYYDKDFNNEADTPDNFQSRRPNTSFCFLDIRSPGLGDTAMYLCATSSLGVNYEQYFGPGTRLTVT.

The rearrangement links TRBV7-4 to TRBJ1-1, with D unclear. Germline V gene data show CDR1 as SGHVT and CDR2 as SQSDAQ. The CDR3 runs 15 residues. V lost 2 bases to trimming and J lost 1 base, with 11 bases between them. CDR3 sequence: CASSLLCRQNTEAFF. DNA for the CDR3: TGTGCCAGCAGCTTATTATGCCGCCAGAACACTGAAGCTTTCTTT.

The gene calls are TRBV7-9 and TRBJ1-3; D is perhaps TRBD1 (5 bases). Germline V CDR1 and CDR2: SEHNR, FQNEAQ (reference sequence). The CDR3 extends over 15 amino acids. The V end lost 1 base, the J end lost 2 bases, and 9 bases lay between the germline ends. CDR3 DNA: TGTGCCAGCAGCTTAGTCCTCAGGGCTGGAAACACCATATATTTT. It specifies CASSLVLRAGNTIYF.

This sequence joins TRBV2 and TRBJ2-7, with D possibly being TRBD2 (6 bases). V shed 4 bases and J shed 0 bases, with 10 bases lying between them. This CDR3 has 14 amino acids. Germline V gene sequence: CDR1 SNHLY, CDR2 FYNNEI. CDR3 amino acids: CASSVHGGSYEQYF. CDR3 nucleotides: TGTGCCAGCAGTGTTCACGGGGGCTCCTACGAGCAGTACTTC.

The sample holds a few counts of this clone. V usage is TRBV10-2 and J usage is TRBJ1-2; unclear D gene. The V end was cut by 2 bases, the J end by 2 bases, with 6 bases between. CDR1 and CDR2 (germline): WSHSY, SAAADI. The CDR3 spans 13 residues. CDR3 residues: CASSEEGNYGYTF. Written as DNA, the CDR3 is TGCGCCAGCAGTGAGGAGGGAAACTATGGCTACACCTTC.

J is TRBJ1-2 and V is TRBV5-4; D not resolved. Germline values: CDR1 SGHNT, CDR2 YYREEE (reference sequence). The CDR3 consists of 15 residues. Trimming pared 0 bases from V and 5 bases from J, leaving 14 bases between. CDR3 residues: CASSLGTLGSYGYTF. CDR3 bases: TGTGCCAGCAGCTTGGGGACTCTGGGTAGTTATGGCTACACCTTC.

The chain has TRBV10-2 and TRBJ1-5; D ambiguous. This CDR3 spans 13 amino acids. CDR1 is WSHSY, CDR2 SAAADI, per germline. Trimming took 0 bases from V and 4 from J, leaving 4 bases between them. In DNA form, the CDR3 reads TGCGCCAGCAGTGAGTCGAGAAATCAGCCCCAGCATTTT. It specifies CASSESRNQPQHF.

V gene TRBV7-9 combines with J gene TRBJ1-3, with D tentatively TRBD1 (5 bases). The CDR3 has 14 amino acids. Germline CDR1 and CDR2: SEHNR and FQNEAQ (reference sequence). The ends were cut back, 1 base at V and 4 bases at J, with 8 bases in the middle. The DNA of the CDR3 is TGTGCCAGCAGCTTAGGGACATTCGGAAACACCATATATTTT. It specifies CASSLGTFGNTIYF.